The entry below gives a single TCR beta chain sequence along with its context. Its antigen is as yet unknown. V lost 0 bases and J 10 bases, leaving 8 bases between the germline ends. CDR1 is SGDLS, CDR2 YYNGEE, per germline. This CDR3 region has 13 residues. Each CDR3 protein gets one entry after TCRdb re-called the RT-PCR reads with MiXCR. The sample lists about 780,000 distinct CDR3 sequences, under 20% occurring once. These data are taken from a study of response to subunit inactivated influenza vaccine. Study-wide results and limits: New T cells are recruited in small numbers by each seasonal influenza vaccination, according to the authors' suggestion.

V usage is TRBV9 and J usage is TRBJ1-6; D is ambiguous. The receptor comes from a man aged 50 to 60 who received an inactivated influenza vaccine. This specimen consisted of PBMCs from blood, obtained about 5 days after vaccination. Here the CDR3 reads CASSVEVYSPLHF. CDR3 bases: TGTGCCAGCAGCGTAGAGGTCTACTCACCCCTCCACTTT.